This TCR beta chain was identified in a study of read filtering for tumor transcriptome and immune sequencing. Study in general: Among patients, some 17 were male and around 13 female, aged roughly 45 to 80 (mean around 66).

This clonotype was seen more than once but under ten times. The antigen is unknown. Molecular barcoded adaptors covering alpha/delta and beta/gamma chains were used on around 400 ng RNA. TCRdb called the reads again in MiXCR, with one record for every CDR3 protein. The sample gives about 61,000 distinct CDR3 sequences, roughly 18% of which show up once; around 15% is in the top ten. Findings and limits, study-wide: Even smaller IR-seq throughput identified most shared clonotypes. Correlation between methods rose after single-read clonotypes were removed.

The ends lost 5 bases at V and 5 bases at J; junction bases unmatched: 4. The CDR3 loop spans 16 amino acids. Germline CDR1 is SGHTA and CDR2 is FQGTGA. This sequence was found in a donor older than 35 with multiple myeloma. Specimen: a population of CD138-negative cells sorted from bone marrow. The rearrangement uses TRBV7-3 and TRBJ2-2, with TRBD2 matching over 14 bases. DNA for the CDR3: TGTGCCAGCAGCCCTCGACTAGCGGGAGGGACCGGGGAGCTGTTTTTT. It codes for CASSPRLAGGTGELFF. The variable domain in full, completed from reference TRBV7-3 and TRBJ2-2, reads GAGVSQTPSNKVTEKGKYVELRCDPISGHTALYWYRQSLGQGPEFLIYFQGTGAADDSGLPNDRFFAVRPEGSVSTLKIQRTERGDSAVYLCASSPRLAGGTGELFFGEGSRLTVL.